This TCR beta chain was observed in a study of cytomegalovirus exposure and HLA in healthy donors. The primer mix had 60 Vbeta and 13 Jbeta primers. Assay: immunoSEQ multiplex PCR; the TCRdb copy retains only in-frame clones and omits some. The sample yields around 180,000 clones, approximately 83% seen once. This clone came up a few times. The same CDR3 is also encoded by other DNA sequences in this sample. This CDR3 comprises 15 residues. Germline lookup yields CDR1 SGHDT and CDR2 YYEEEE. With 2 bases clipped from V and 4 bases from J, the junction kept 8 bases outside the gene matches. The sequence came from a boy between 2 and 15 years old in good health and CMV-seronegative. V usage is TRBV5-6 and J usage is TRBJ2-7; 8 bases are a match to TRBD2. Sequenced material: PBMCs. This CDR3 reads CASSLRTSLIYEQYV. The CDR3 DNA sequence: TGTGCCAGCAGCTTACGGACTAGCTTAATTTACGAGCAGTACGTC.